The following is a T cell receptor beta chain sequence with its context. Its cognate antigen is unknown. The sample belongs to a study of T cells after yellow fever vaccination. Study-level information: Preparation used SMART-Seq v4 Ultra Low Input for the low-cell-number fractions.

Each CDR3 protein gets one entry after TCRdb re-called the 5' RACE reads with MiXCR. The sample lists under 150,000 distinct CDR3 sequences, about 7.7% occurring once. Findings of the study overall: Bulk-population clonotypes that are abundant could appear as contaminants in FACS-sorted repertoires. Most clones from primary vaccination resurfaced after the booster (under 97% CD4, over 85% CD8). A limited proportion of clonotypes was detected within both the CD4 and CD8 compartments.

V was pared by 6 bases and J by 10 bases, with 13 bases of the junction left unmatched. This CDR3 is 13 amino acids long. CDR1 DFQATT and CDR2 SNEGSKA come from the germline V gene (reference sequence). The source is a man in his thirties or forties who received the YFV17D yellow fever vaccine. The chain employs TRBV20-1 and TRBJ2-5; 8 positions agree with TRBD1. Sample: CD4+ T cells sorted from PBMCs, taken 5 days after the yellow fever booster vaccination. The CDR3 sequence is CSALSIETGDQYF. The DNA of the CDR3 is TGCAGTGCCCTTTCTATTGAGACAGGGGACCAGTACTTC.